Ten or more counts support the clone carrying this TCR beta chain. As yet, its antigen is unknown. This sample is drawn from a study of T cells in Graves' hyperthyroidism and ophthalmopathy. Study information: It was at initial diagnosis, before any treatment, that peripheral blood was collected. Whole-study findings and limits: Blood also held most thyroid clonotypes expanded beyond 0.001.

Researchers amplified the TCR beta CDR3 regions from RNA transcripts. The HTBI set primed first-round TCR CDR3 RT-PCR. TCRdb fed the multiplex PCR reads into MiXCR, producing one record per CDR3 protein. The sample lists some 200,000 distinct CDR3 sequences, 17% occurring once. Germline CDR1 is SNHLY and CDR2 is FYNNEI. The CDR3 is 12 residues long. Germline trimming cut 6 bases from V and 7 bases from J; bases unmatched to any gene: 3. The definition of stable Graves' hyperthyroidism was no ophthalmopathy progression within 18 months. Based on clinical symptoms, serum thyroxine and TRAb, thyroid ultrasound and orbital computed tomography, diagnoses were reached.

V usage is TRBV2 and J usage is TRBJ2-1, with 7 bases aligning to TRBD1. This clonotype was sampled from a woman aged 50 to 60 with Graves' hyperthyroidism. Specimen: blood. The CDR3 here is CASRKTGNEQFF. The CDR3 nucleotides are TGTGCCAGCAGGAAGACAGGGAATGAGCAGTTCTTC.